This is a list of T cell receptor beta chains from one sample in a study of control samples from healthy donors and cancer patients. Profiled with immunoSEQ multiplex PCR; TCRdb holds only in-frame clones, not every one. The table records about 110,000 clones, 90% of them present only once. Specimen: blood. Receptors originate from a human donor in good health. The donor label of this sample is uncertain. The conserved cysteine and the conserved F or W are not part of the CDR3 here. The D gene is left open where the match is weak.

D | V | CDR3
- | TRBV27 | ASSYLGTGFNGYT
- | TRBV5-1 | ASSLALSGGRDEQY
- | TRBV7-8 | ASSLADYSNQPQH
- | TRBV19 | ASTLGSFSNQPQH
- | TRBV19 | ASSRQINQPQH
TRBD1 | TRBV16 | ASSQLGTENTEAF
- | TRBV2 | ASRQRQHPSPLH
- | TRBV7-9 | ASSPWTVHTEAF
- | TRBV25-1 | ASSEWSGEGYT
- | TRBV5-6 | ASSLLFQPQH
- | TRBV12-3/TRBV12-4 | ASSLPGVGYT
- | TRBV6-2/TRBV6-3 | ASSYGGGQPQH
TRBD1 | TRBV6-6 | ASSYSDRSNQPQH
- | TRBV6-5 | ATNDGVSETQY
TRBD1 | TRBV10-1 | ASSARTGGSYNEQF
TRBD2 | TRBV5-1 | ASSPGLAGGHEQF
TRBD1 | TRBV6-5 | ASRSGQGNTIY
- | TRBV10-3 | AISAAGMNGYT
- | TRBV24-1 | ATSDPRGGGDIQY
TRBD2 | TRBV9 | ASSAYGLAGAADTQY
- | TRBV9 | ASSVFGRNTDTQY
TRBD1 | TRBV18 | ASRTGTGSTDTQY
- | TRBV18 | ASSPNLQGREQY
TRBD1 | TRBV18 | ASSTPGQGVNEQF
TRBD1 | TRBV6-5 | ASRYRGDTEAF
- | TRBV13 | ASKVEKIGEAF
- | TRBV13 | ASSRRTGEPSSPLH
- | TRBV24-1 | ATSGVLGELF
- | TRBV6-5 | ASSSSGHGEQF
- | TRBV11-1 | ASSSGFSYNSPLH
- | TRBV27 | ASSTGNEQF
- | TRBV12-3/TRBV12-4 | ASSLGQSYEQY
- | TRBV28 | ASTLRVRPGYT
- | TRBV20-1 | SASGDSNQPQH
- | TRBV5-1 | ASRAQTTDTQY
- | TRBV19 | ASTPLATVTDTQY
- | TRBV13 | ASTSGGANEQF
- | TRBV7-9 | ASSLDRNTGELF
- | TRBV6-5 | ASSYEAGVVDEQY
- | TRBV3-1/TRBV3-2 | ASSLGQYYGYT
TRBD1 | TRBV29-1 | SVEKGGKAGELF
- | TRBV28 | ASSRAPEAF
- | TRBV20-1 | SASTVPLSGNTIY
- | TRBV9 | ASSVGVGTHTEAF
- | TRBV24-1 | ATSDRGRLSGANVLT
- | TRBV28 | ASSLPRGLNYGYT
- | TRBV6-5 | ASSYGALGGTEAF
- | TRBV12-3/TRBV12-4 | ASKRGYTEAF
TRBD1 | TRBV19 | ASSIPTGTGRLLETQY
TRBD1 | TRBV14 | ASSRSQGRETQY
- | TRBV7-9 | ASSYQSRLNYGYT
- | TRBV27 | ASSHVRQGLDYGYT
- | TRBV21-1 | ASGAGTPKNIQY